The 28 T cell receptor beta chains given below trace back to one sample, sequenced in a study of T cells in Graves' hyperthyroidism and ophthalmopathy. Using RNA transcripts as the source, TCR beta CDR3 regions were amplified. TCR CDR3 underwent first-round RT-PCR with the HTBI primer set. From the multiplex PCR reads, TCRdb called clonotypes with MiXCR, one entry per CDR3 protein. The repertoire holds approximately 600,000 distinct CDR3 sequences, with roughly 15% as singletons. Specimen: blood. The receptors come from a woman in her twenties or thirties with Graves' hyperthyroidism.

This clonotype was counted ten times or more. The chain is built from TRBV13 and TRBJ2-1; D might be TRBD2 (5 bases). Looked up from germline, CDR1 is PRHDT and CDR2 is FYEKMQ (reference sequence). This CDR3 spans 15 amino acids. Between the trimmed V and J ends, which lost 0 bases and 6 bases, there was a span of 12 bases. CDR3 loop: CASSLGRRLTNEQFF. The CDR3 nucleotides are TGTGCCAGCAGCTTAGGCCGGAGGTTAACCAATGAGCAGTTCTTC.

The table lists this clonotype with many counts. This CDR3 reads CASSLDSKETQYF. For the CDR3, the DNA is TGTGCCAGCTCACTCGACAGCAAAGAGACCCAGTACTTC. The chain joins TRBV18 to TRBJ2-5, with D possibly TRBD1 on 5 matching bases. The V and J ends lost 4 bases and 3 bases respectively, with 9 bases between them. Germline CDR1 is KGHSH and CDR2 is LQKENI. The CDR3 covers 13 residues.

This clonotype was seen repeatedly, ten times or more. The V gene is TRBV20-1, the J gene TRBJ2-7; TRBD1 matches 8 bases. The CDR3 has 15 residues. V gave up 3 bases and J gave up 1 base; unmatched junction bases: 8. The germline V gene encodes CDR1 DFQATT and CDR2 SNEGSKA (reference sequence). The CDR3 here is CSARTRGQASYEQYF. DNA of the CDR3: TGCAGTGCTAGGACGAGGGGACAGGCGTCCTACGAGCAGTACTTC.

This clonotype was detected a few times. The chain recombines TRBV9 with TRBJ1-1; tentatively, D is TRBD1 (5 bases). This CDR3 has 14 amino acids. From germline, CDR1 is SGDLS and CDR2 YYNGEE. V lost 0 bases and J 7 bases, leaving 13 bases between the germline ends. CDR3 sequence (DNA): TGTGCCAGCAGCGTAGCAGCTGGGGCGAATGAAGCTTTCTTT. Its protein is CASSVAAGANEAFF.

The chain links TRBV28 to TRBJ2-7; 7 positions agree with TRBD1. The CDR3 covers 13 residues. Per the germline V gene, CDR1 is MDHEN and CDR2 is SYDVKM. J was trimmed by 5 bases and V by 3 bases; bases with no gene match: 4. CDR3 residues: CASSFDRAHEQYF. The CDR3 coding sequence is TGTGCCAGCAGTTTTGACAGGGCCCACGAGCAGTACTTC.

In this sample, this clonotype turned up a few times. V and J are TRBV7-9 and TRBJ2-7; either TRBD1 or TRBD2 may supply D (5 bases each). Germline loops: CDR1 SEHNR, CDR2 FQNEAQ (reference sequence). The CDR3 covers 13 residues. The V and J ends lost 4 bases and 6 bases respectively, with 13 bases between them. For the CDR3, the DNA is TGTGCCAGCAGCTCCCCAAATGGGGGCGAGCAGTACTTC. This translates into CASSSPNGGEQYF.

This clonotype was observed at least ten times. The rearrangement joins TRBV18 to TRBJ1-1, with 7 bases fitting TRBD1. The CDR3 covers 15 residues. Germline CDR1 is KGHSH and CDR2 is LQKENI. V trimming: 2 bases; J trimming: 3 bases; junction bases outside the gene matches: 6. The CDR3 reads CASSPSATGHTEAFF. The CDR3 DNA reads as TGTGCCAGCTCACCATCCGCGACAGGGCACACTGAAGCTTTCTTT.

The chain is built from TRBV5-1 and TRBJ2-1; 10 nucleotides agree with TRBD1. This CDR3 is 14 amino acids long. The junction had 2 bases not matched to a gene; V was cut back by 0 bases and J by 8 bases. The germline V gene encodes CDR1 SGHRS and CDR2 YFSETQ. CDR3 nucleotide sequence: TGCGCCAGCAGCTTGGCGACAGGGGGCGATGAGCAGTTCTTC. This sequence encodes CASSLATGGDEQFF. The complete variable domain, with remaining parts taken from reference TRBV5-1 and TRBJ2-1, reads KAGVTQTPRYLIKTRGQQVTLSCSPISGHRSVSWYQQTPGQGLQFLFEYFSETQRNKGNFPGRFSGRQFSNSRSEMNVSTLELGDSALYLCASSLATGGDEQFFGPGTRLTVL.

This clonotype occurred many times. The CDR3 loop reads CASSDYRRGRQYF. DNA of the CDR3: TGCGCCAGCAGTGATTACAGGCGGGGTAGGCAGTACTTC. This chain connects TRBV10-1 to TRBJ2-7; D is possibly TRBD2 (6 bases). From germline, CDR1 is WNHNN and CDR2 SYGVQD (reference sequence). The CDR3 spans 13 residues. V was shortened by 3 bases and J by 9 bases, with 15 bases between the two germline ends.

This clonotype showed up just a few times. This CDR3 is CSVPGTEIVNYGYTF. The CDR3 DNA is TGCAGCGTCCCGGGGACCGAAATCGTGAACTATGGCTACACCTTC. V is TRBV29-1 and J is TRBJ1-2; tentative D call: TRBD1 (5 bases). This CDR3 comprises 15 residues. Germline assignment: CDR1 SQVTM and CDR2 ANQGSEA. With 6 bases removed from V and 2 bases from J, the gap between germline ends came to 19 bases.

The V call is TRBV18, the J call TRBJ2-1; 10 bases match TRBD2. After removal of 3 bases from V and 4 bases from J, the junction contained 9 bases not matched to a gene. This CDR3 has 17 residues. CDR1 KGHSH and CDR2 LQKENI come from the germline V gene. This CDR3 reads CASSPVILAGQYNEQFF. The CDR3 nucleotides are TGTGCCAGCTCACCCGTCATACTAGCGGGACAATACAATGAGCAGTTCTTC.

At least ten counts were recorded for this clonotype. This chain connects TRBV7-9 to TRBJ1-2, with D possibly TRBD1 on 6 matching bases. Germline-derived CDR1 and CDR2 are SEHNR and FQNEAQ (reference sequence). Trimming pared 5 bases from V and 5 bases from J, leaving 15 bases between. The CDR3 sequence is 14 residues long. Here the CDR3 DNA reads TGTGCCAGCAGCCCGTACAGGGACCGATATGGCTACACCTTC. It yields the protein CASSPYRDRYGYTF.

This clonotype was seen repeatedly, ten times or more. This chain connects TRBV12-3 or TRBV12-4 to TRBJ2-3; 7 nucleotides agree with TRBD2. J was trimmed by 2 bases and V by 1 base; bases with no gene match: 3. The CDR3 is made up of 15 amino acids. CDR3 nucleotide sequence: TGTGCCAGCAGTTTAGAGGCGGGAGTCACAGATACGCAGTATTTT. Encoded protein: CASSLEAGVTDTQYF.

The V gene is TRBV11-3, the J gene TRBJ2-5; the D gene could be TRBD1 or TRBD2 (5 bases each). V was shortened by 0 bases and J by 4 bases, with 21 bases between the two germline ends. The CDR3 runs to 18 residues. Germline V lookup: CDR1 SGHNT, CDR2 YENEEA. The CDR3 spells CASSLEGTLSVRVETQYF. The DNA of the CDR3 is TGTGCCAGCAGCTTAGAAGGGACCCTATCCGTACGCGTAGAGACCCAGTACTTC.

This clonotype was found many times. CDR3 DNA sequence: TGCAGTGCTACGTATACCGGGACTAGCGCCTACTCTAGTGGGAATGAGCAGTTCTTC. Protein product: CSATYTGTSAYSSGNEQFF. This chain joins TRBV20-1 and TRBJ2-1, with 10 bases that match TRBD2. There are 19 residues in the CDR3. Unmatched junction bases numbered 22, after V lost 4 bases and J lost 7 bases. CDR1 DFQATT and CDR2 SNEGSKA come from the germline V gene (reference sequence).

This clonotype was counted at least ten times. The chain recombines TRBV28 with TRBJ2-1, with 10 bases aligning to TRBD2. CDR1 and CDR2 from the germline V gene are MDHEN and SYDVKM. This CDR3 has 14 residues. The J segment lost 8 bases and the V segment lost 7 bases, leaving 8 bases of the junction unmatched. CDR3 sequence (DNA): TGTGCCAGCAAGTCGGCTAGCGGGAGAGATGAGCAGTTCTTC. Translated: CASKSASGRDEQFF.

CDR3 bases: TGTGCCAGCTCAACAGGGGTTGGGCAAGAGACCCAGTACTTC. Amino acids: CASSTGVGQETQYF. The V and J genes are TRBV18 and TRBJ2-5; 7 bases map to TRBD1. J gave up 2 bases and V 5 bases, and 5 bases lay outside the gene matches. The V gene's germline CDR1 is KGHSH and CDR2 LQKENI. This CDR3 has 14 residues. The full variable domain, completed using reference TRBV18 and TRBJ2-5, is NAGVMQNPRHLVRRRGQEARLRCSPMKGHSHVYWYRQLPEEGLKFMVYLQKENIIDESGMPKERFSAEFPKEGPSILRIQQVVRGDSAAYFCASSTGVGQETQYFGPGTRLLVL.

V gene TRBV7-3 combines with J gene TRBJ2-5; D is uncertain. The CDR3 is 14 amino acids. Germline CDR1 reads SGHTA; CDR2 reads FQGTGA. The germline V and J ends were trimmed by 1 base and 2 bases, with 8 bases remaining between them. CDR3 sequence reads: CASSLNGNQETQYF. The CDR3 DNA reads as TGTGCCAGCAGCTTAAATGGCAATCAAGAGACCCAGTACTTC.

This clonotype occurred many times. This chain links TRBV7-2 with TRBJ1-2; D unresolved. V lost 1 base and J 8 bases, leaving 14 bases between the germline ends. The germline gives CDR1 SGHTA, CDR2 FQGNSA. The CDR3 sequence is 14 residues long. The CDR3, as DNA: TGTGCCAGCAGCTTAGGCCTGGGCTGGACCGGCTACACCTTC. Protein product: CASSLGLGWTGYTF.

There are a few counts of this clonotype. The DNA for the CDR3 is TGTGCCAGCATCGCATTGGGGGCAGGGGGCAGTGTCCCTGGGGCCAACGTCCTGACTTTC. It specifies CASIALGAGGSVPGANVLTF. The rearrangement links TRBV27 to TRBJ2-6; TRBD1 agrees at 8 bases. The CDR3 is made up of 20 amino acids. Unmatched junction bases numbered 19, after V lost 7 bases and J lost 2 bases. Germline V gene lookup returns CDR1 MNHEY and CDR2 SMNVEV (reference sequence).

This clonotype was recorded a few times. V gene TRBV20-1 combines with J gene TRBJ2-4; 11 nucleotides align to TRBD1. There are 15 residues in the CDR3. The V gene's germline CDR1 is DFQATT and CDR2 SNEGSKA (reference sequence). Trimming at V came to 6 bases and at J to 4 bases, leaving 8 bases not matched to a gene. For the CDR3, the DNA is TGCAGTGCAGGGGACAGGGGGTTTTATAAAAACATTCAGTACTTC. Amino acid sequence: CSAGDRGFYKNIQYF.

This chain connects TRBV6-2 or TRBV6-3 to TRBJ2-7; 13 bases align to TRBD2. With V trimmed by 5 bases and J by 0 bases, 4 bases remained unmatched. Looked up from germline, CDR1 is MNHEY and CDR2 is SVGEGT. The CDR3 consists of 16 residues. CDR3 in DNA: TGTGCCAGCAGTCCCGGGACTAGCGGGATCTCCTACGAGCAGTACTTC. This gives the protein CASSPGTSGISYEQYF.

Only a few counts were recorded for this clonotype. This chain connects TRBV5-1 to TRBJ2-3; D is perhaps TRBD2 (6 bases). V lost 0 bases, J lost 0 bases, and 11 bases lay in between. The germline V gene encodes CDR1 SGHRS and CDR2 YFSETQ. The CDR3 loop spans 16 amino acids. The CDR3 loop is CASSLVVAASTDTQYF. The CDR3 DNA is TGCGCCAGCAGCTTGGTTGTAGCGGCAAGCACAGATACGCAGTATTTT.

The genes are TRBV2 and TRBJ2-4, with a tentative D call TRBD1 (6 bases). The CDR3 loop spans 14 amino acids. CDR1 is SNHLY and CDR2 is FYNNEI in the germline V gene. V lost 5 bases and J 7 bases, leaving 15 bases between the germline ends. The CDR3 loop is CASSQSGEGNIQYF. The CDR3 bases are TGTGCCAGCAGTCAATCAGGGGAAGGGAACATTCAGTACTTC. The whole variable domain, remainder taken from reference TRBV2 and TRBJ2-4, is EPEVTQTPSHQVTQMGQEVILRCVPISNHLYFYWYRQILGQKVEFLVSFYNNEISEKSEIFDDQFSVERPDGSNFTLKIRSTKLEDSAMYFCASSQSGEGNIQYFGAGTRLSVL.

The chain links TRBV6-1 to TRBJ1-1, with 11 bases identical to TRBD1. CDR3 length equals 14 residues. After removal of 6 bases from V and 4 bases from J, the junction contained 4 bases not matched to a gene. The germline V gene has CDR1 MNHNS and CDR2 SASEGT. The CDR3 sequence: CASSWDRGATEAFF. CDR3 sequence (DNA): TGTGCCAGCAGCTGGGACAGGGGGGCCACTGAAGCTTTCTTT.

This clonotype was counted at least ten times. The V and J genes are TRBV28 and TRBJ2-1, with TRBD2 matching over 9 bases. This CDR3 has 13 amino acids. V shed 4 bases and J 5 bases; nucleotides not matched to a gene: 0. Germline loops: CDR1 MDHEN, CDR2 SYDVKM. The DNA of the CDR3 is TGTGCCAGCAGTTGGACTAGCGACAATGAGCAGTTCTTC. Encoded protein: CASSWTSDNEQFF.

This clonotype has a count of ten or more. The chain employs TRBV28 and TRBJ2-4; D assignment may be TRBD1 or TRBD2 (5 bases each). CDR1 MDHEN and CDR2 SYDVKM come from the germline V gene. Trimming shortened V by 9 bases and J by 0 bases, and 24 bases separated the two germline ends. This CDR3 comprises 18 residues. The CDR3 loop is CASSEGILGGLAKNIQYF. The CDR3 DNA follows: TGTGCCAGTTCCGAGGGGATCCTGGGCGGGCTAGCCAAAAACATTCAGTACTTC. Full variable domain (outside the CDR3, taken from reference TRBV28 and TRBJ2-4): DVKVTQSSRYLVKRTGEKVFLECVQDMDHENMFWYRQDPGLGLRLIYFSYDVKMKEKGDIPEGYSVSREKKERFSLILESASTNQTSMYLCASSEGILGGLAKNIQYFGAGTRLSVL.

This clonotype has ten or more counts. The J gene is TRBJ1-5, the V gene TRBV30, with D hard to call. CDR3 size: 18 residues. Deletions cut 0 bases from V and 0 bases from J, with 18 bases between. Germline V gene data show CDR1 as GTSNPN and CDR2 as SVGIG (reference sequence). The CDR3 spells CAWSVSLFSRASNQPQHF. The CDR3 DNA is TGTGCCTGGAGTGTATCCCTCTTCTCAAGGGCTAGCAATCAGCCCCAGCATTTT.